The clone carrying this T cell receptor (beta chain) occurred a few times. The entry originates in a study of CD8+ T cells in alopecia areata. J was trimmed by 7 bases and V by 5 bases; bases with no gene match: 2. Germline CDR1 reads SEHNR; CDR2 reads FQNEAQ (reference sequence). This CDR3 comprises 13 residues. Reverse transcribed after extraction, RNA yielded cDNA as the sequencing template. Method: immunoSEQ multiplex PCR; TCRdb's copy keeps in-frame clones and lacks some. Of tens of thousands of clones in the sample, 51% were seen once. Sequencing was carried out using NKG2D-high CD8+ T cells sorted from blood. The source of this sequence is a human donor with alopecia areata. This rearrangement joins TRBV7-9 to TRBJ1-6, with 7 bases lining up with TRBD1. The CDR3 DNA reads TGTGCCAGCAGCGGGACAGTGAATTCACCCCTCCACTTT. This encodes CASSGTVNSPLHF.